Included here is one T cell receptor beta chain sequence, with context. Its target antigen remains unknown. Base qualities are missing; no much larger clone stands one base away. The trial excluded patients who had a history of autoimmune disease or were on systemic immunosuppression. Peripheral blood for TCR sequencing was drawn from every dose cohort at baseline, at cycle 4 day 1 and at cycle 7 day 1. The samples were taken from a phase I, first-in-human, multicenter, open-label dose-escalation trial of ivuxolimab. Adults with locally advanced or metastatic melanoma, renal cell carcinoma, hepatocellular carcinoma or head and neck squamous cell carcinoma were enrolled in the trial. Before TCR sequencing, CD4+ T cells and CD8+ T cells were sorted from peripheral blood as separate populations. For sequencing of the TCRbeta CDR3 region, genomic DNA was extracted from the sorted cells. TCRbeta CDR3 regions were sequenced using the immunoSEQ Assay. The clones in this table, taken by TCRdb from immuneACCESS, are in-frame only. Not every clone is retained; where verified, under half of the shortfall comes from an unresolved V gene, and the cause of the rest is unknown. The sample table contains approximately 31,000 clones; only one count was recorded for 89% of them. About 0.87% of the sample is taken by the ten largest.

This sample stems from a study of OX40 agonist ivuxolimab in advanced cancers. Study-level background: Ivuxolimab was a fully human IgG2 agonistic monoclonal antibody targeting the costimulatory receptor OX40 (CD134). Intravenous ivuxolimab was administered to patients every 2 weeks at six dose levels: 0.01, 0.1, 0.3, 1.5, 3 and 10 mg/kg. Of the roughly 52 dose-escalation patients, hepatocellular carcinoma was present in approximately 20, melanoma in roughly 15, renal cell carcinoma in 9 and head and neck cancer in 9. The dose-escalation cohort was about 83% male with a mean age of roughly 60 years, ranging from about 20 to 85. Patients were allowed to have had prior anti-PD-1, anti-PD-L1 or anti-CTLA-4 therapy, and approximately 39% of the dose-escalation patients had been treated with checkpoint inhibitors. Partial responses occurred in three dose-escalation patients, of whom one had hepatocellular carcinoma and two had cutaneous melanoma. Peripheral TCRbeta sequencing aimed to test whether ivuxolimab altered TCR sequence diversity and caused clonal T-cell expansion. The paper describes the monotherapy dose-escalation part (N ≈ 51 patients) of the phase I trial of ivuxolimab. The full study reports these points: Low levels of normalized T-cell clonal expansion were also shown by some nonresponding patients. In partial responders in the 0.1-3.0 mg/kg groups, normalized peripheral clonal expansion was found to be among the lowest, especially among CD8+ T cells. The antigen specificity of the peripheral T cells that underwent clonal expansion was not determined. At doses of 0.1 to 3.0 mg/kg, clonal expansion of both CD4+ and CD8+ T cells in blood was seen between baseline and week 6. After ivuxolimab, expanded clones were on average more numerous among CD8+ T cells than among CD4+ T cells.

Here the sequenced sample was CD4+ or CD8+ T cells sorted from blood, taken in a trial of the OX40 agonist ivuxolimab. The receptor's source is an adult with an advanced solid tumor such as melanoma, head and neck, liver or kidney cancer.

The base sequence is TGTGCCAGCAGTGAGAGAAGGGACAAGAACACTGAAGCTTTCTTT. This yields the protein CASSERRDKNTEAFF. Recombination joined TRBV2 with TRBJ1-1; matching of 6 bases hints at TRBD1 as the D gene. As encoded in the germline V gene, CDR1 is SNHLY while CDR2 is FYNNEI. V drops 3 bases and J drops 1 base, leaving 12 bases in between. The CDR3, from cysteine to phenylalanine, totals 15 residues. The CDR3 DNA has 45 bases and is translated from base 1.